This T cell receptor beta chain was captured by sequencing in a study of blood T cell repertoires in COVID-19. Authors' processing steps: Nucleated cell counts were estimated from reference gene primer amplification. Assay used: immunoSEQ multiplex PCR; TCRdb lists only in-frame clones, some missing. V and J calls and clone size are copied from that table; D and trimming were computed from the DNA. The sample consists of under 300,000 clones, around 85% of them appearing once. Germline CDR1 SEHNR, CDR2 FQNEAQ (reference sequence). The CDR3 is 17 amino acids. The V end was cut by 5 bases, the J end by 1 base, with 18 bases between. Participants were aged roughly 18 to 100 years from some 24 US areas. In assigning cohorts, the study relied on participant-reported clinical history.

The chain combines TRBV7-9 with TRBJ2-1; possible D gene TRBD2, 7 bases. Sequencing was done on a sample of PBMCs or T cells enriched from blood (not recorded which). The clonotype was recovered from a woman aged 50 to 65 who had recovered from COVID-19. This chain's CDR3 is CASSPRGRGGSYNEQFF. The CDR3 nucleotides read TGTGCCAGCAGCCCCCGGGGAAGGGGGGGATCCTACAATGAGCAGTTCTTC.